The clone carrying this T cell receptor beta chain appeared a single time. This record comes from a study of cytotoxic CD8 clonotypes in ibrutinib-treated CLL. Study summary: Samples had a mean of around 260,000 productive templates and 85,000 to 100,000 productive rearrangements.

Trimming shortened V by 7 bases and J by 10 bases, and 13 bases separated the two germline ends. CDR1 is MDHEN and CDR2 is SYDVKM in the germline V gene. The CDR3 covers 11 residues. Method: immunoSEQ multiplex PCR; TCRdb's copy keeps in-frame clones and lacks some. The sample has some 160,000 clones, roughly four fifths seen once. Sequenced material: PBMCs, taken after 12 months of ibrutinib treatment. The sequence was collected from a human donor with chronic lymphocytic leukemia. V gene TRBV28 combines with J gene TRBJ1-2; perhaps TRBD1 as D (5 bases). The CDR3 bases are TGTGCCAGCAAAGGACAAAAAAACTACACCTTC. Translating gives CASKGQKNYTF.